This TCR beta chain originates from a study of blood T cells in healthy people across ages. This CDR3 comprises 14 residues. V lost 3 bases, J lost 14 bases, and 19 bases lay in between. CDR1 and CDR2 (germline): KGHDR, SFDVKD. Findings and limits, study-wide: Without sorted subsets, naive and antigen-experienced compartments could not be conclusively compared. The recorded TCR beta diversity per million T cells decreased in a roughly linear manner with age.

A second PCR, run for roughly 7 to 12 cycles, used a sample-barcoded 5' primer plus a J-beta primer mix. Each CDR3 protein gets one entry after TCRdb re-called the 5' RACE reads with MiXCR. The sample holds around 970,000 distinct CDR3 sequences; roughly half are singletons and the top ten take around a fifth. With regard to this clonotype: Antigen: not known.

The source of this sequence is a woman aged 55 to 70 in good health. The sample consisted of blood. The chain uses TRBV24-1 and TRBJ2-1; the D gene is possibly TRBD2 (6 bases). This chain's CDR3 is CATSDVSTGVQKFF. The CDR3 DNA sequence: TGTGCCACCAGTGATGTGTCGACGGGAGTGCAAAAGTTCTTC.